Shown below are 9 T cell receptor beta chains from a single sample sequenced in a study of blood T cell repertoires in COVID-19. Method: immunoSEQ multiplex PCR; TCRdb's copy keeps in-frame clones and lacks some. The sample carries around 140,000 clones, 88% recorded once. Sample: peripheral blood. These receptor sequences come from a woman aged 60-75 years with acute or convalescent COVID-19.

The chain employs TRBV7-2 and TRBJ1-3; D is uncertain. CDR3 size: 15 residues. Germline V lookup: CDR1 SGHTA, CDR2 FQGNSA. V lost 0 bases and J lost 0, with 6 bases in between. CDR3 sequence: CASSLAYSSGNTIYF. The CDR3 region has the DNA TGTGCCAGCAGCTTAGCATATAGCTCTGGAAACACCATATATTTT.

The rearrangement joins TRBV28 to TRBJ1-5; D gene unclear. The CDR3 sequence is 12 residues long. The germline CDR1 and CDR2 sequences are MDHEN and SYDVKM. V shed 8 bases and J shed 2 bases, with 7 bases lying between them. In DNA, the CDR3 is TGTGCCAGCCATGGAGGCAATCAGCCCCAGCATTTT. This encodes CASHGGNQPQHF.

This chain connects TRBV27 to TRBJ1-3; 7 nucleotides match TRBD1. Per the germline V gene, CDR1 is MNHEY and CDR2 is SMNVEV (reference sequence). The CDR3 is 18 residues long. The J segment lost 0 bases and the V segment lost 5 bases, leaving 13 bases of the junction unmatched. CDR3 loop: CASSRQGPRALSGNTIYF. CDR3 coding DNA: TGTGCCAGCAGTCGACAGGGTCCCCGGGCCCTCTCTGGAAACACCATATATTTT.

The chain employs TRBV18 and TRBJ1-2; D is unresolved. Trimming left V 3 bases short and J 3 bases short, with 14 bases between. The germline V gene has CDR1 KGHSH and CDR2 LQKENI. This CDR3 is 15 amino acids long. The CDR3 sequence: CASSPSEERDYGYTF. The DNA of the CDR3 is TGTGCCAGCTCACCCTCGGAGGAACGCGACTATGGCTACACCTTC. The variable domain in full, completed from reference TRBV18 and TRBJ1-2, reads NAGVMQNPRHLVRRRGQEARLRCSPMKGHSHVYWYRQLPEEGLKFMVYLQKENIIDESGMPKERFSAEFPKEGPSILRIQQVVRGDSAAYFCASSPSEERDYGYTFGSGTRLTVV.

This chain links TRBV5-1 with TRBJ2-7; possible D gene TRBD2, 6 bases. V lost 3 bases and J 2 bases, leaving 15 bases between the germline ends. Germline-derived CDR1 and CDR2 are SGHRS and YFSETQ. The CDR3 has 15 amino acids. The CDR3 loop is CASSSTLGGTYEQYF. The CDR3 coding sequence is TGCGCCAGCAGCTCGACCCTGGGAGGAACCTACGAGCAGTACTTC.

In nucleotides, the CDR3 is TGTGCCAGCAGCCTGGGACAGAACTATGGCTACACCTTC. Its protein product is CASSLGQNYGYTF. The J gene is TRBJ1-2, the V gene TRBV5-4; the match to TRBD1 covers 7 bases. The trim removed 4 bases at V and 2 bases at J, leaving 2 bases unmatched. This CDR3 has 13 amino acids. CDR1 and CDR2 (germline): SGHNT, YYREEE (reference sequence).

The count of this clone is one. CDR3 sequence (DNA): TGTGCCACCTCCCCTTATCGGACAGCCCAAGAGACCCAGTACTTC. This sequence encodes CATSPYRTAQETQYF. J is TRBJ2-5 and V is TRBV19; a possible D gene is TRBD1 (6 bases). The length of the CDR3 is 15 residues. The germline CDR1 and CDR2 sequences are LNHDA and SQIVND (reference sequence). V lost 10 bases, J lost 1 base, and 19 bases lay in between.

The rearrangement links TRBV19 to TRBJ1-5; 7 bases line up with TRBD1. Germline trimming cut 6 bases from V and 0 bases from J; bases unmatched to any gene: 8. Germline V gene lookup returns CDR1 LNHDA and CDR2 SQIVND (reference sequence). CDR3 size: 16 residues. For the CDR3, the DNA is TGTGCCAGTAGCCCGGGACAGTATTATAGCAATCAGCCCCAGCATTTT. Encoded protein: CASSPGQYYSNQPQHF.

This clone was observed a few times. The CDR3 DNA is TGTGCCAGCAGCCTTAGCGGGGGGTTCCCCTACGAGCAGTACTTC. This translates into CASSLSGGFPYEQYF. This chain uses TRBV11-2 with TRBJ2-7; 10 nucleotides match TRBD2. The CDR3 has 15 residues. Germline V lookup: CDR1 SGHAT, CDR2 FQNNGV. Losses at the gene ends were 5 bases for V and 2 bases for J; bases not matched to a gene: 6. Looking up the rest from reference TRBV11-2 and TRBJ2-7 gives the full variable domain: EAGVAQSPRYKIIEKRQSVAFWCNPISGHATLYWYQQILGQGPKLLIQFQNNGVVDDSQLPKDRFSAERLKGVDSTLKIQPAKLEDSAVYLCASSLSGGFPYEQYFGPGTRLTVT.